This is a list of T cell receptor beta chains from one sample in a study of metastatic and nonmetastatic thyroid tumors. TCRdb re-called the PCR reads via MiXCR. This table holds around 52,000 clones, 30% found once. The source material was blood. The receptor source for this set is a female donor with papillary thyroid cancer or a benign thyroid nodule (not recorded which). Some clones in this sample may be carry-over from other donors' samples. The CDR3 runs from the conserved cysteine through the conserved F or W. D genes are given only for firm matches. Not every row has a clone size; where given, it reads once, few, many or a size class.

clone size	V gene	J gene	D gene	CDR3 protein	CDR3 DNA
NA	TRBV11-1	TRBJ2-3	TRBD2	CASSLAMGAGGSDTQYF	TGTGCCAGCAGCTTAGCGATGGGCGCGGGAGGGTCCGATACGCAGTATTTT
few	TRBV10-2	TRBJ2-1	NA	CASAFAGGGHEQFF	TGCGCCAGCGCATTTGCGGGCGGGGGCCATGAGCAGTTCTTC
NA	TRBV7-2	TRBJ2-3	NA	CASSADHTDTQYF	TGTGCCAGCAGCGCGGACCACACAGATACGCAGTATTTT
few	TRBV2	TRBJ1-5	TRBD1	CASSGQGGNQPQHF	TGTGCCAGCAGTGGACAGGGTGGCAATCAGCCCCAGCATTTT
few	TRBV6-1	TRBJ2-6	TRBD1	CASPGTGYFSGANVLTF	TGTGCCAGCCCAGGGACAGGGTATTTCTCTGGGGCCAACGTCCTGACTTTC
few	TRBV18	TRBJ1-4	TRBD1	CASSSGTGAEKLFF	TGTGCCAGCTCGTCCGGGACAGGGGCTGAAAAACTGTTTTTT
NA	TRBV19	TRBJ1-6	NA	CARKAGGTRSPLHF	TGTGCCAGAAAGGCTGGGGGGACTCGGTCACCCCTCCACTTT
medium-sized	TRBV10-1	TRBJ2-1	NA	CASSEYRDLNNEQFF	TGCGCCAGCAGTGAGTACCGGGACCTAAACAATGAGCAGTTCTTC
medium-sized	TRBV28	TRBJ1-5	NA	CASSLRSNQPQHF	TGTGCCAGCAGCCTCCGATCGAATCAGCCCCAGCATTTT
NA	TRBV3-1	TRBJ1-2	NA	CASSQGKGAYTF	TGTGCCAGCAGCCAAGGCAAGGGCGCCTACACCTTC
NA	TRBV11-1	TRBJ2-3	NA	CASSLERHPTDTQYF	TGTGCCAGCAGCTTAGAACGGCATCCCACAGATACGCAGTATTTT
many	TRBV2	TRBJ2-7	TRBD2	CASRTGTSDHEQYF	TGTGCCAGCAGGACCGGGACTAGCGATCACGAGCAGTACTTC
NA	TRBV5-1	TRBJ1-2	NA	CASSLKTGYGYTF	TGCGCCAGCAGCTTGAAGACAGGCTATGGCTACACCTTC
few	TRBV6-2/TRBV6-3	TRBJ2-2	NA	CASSYQTGNTGELFF	TGTGCCAGCAGTTACCAGACAGGGAACACCGGGGAGCTGTTTTTT
few	TRBV7-2	TRBJ1-3	NA	CASSLDPKGGTIYF	TGTGCCAGCAGCCTCGACCCAAAAGGAGGCACCATATATTTT
large	TRBV6-2/TRBV6-3	TRBJ2-3	NA	CASTMTRDSAEYF	TGTGCCAGCACCATGACCCGGGACTCCGCGGAGTATTTT
NA	TRBV5-1	TRBJ1-2	TRBD1	CASSLTGTDYGYTF	TGCGCCAGCAGCCTTACCGGGACAGACTATGGCTACACCTTC
once	TRBV11-2	TRBJ1-3	TRBD1	CASRNTGAGNTIYF	TGTGCCAGCAGGAATACAGGGGCTGGAAACACCATATATTTT
NA	TRBV11-1	TRBJ1-5	TRBD1	CASSLVDRVGGNQPQHF	TGTGCCAGCAGCTTGGTTGACAGGGTTGGAGGCAATCAGCCCCAGCATTTT
NA	TRBV6-9	TRBJ2-7	TRBD2	CASSRTSGTGGGEQYF	TGCGCCAGCAGTCGGACTAGCGGGACCGGCGGGGGCGAGCAGTACTTC
NA	TRBV30	TRBJ1-6	NA	CAWSGGQGNSPLHF	TGTGCCTGGAGTGGGGGCCAGGGAAACTCACCCCTCCACTTT
NA	TRBV5-1	TRBJ1-3	TRBD1	CASSLGSTGGGNTIYF	TGCGCCAGCAGCTTGGGATCGACAGGGGGTGGAAACACCATATATTTT
once	TRBV5-8	TRBJ1-2	NA	CASSLILGGYTF	TGTGCCAGCAGCTTGATTCTCGGTGGCTACACCTTC